This T cell receptor (beta chain) was sequenced during a study of pediatric ulcerative colitis. The germline V gene encodes CDR1 SGHRS and CDR2 YFSETQ. There are 14 residues in the CDR3. V dropped 3 bases and J dropped 5; count of bases not matched to a gene: 7. The rectum was sampled with one to two pinch biopsies at colonoscopy. Assay used: immunoSEQ multiplex PCR; TCRdb lists only in-frame clones, some missing. The sample lists about 25,000 clones; over 55% were seen once. The chain employs TRBV5-1 and TRBJ2-5; 7 bases align to TRBD1. The clonotype originates from a boy between 5 and 17 years old with severe ulcerative colitis. Sequences were obtained from gut tissue. This chain's CDR3 is CASSSGQVMETQYF. The CDR3 DNA reads TGCGCCAGCAGCTCCGGACAGGTCATGGAGACCCAGTACTTC.